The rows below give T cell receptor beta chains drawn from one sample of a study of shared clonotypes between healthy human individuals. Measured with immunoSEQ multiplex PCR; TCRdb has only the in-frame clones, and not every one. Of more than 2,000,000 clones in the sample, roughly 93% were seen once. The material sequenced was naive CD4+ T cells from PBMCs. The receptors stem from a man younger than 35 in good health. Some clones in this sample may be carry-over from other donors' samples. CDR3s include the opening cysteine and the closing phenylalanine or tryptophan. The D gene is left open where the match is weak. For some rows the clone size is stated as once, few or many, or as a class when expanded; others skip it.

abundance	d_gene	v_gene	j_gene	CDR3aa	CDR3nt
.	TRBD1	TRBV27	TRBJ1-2	CASSLGRQGFPNTYGYTF	TGTGCCAGCAGTTTGGGTAGACAGGGGTTCCCAAATACCTATGGCTACACCTTC
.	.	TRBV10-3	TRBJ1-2	CAISEYTGTEYGYTF	TGTGCCATCAGTGAGTATACCGGGACTGAATATGGCTACACCTTC
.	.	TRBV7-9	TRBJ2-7	CASSPGTQSYEQYF	TGTGCCAGCAGCCCCGGGACACAGTCCTACGAGCAGTACTTC
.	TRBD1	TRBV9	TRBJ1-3	CASSRTGTGNSGNTIYF	TGTGCCAGCAGCAGAACCGGGACAGGGAACTCTGGAAACACCATATATTTT
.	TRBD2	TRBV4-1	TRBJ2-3	CASSQDRGLAGTKSYF	TGCGCCAGCAGCCAAGATCGAGGGCTAGCGGGTACGAAGTCGTATTTT
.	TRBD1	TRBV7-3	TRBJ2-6	CASSPGQGKSGANVLTF	TGTGCCAGCAGCCCGGGACAGGGGAAATCTGGGGCCAACGTCCTGACTTTC
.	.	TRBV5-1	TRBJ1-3	CASSQLPGLTSGNTIYF	TGCGCCAGCAGTCAACTACCGGGACTGACCTCTGGAAACACCATATATTTT
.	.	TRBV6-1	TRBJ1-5	CASSELYRVDNQPQHF	TGTGCCAGCAGTGAACTATACAGGGTGGACAATCAGCCCCAGCATTTT
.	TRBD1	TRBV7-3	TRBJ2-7	CASSRDRGYEQYF	TGTGCCAGCAGCCGGGACAGGGGCTACGAGCAGTACTTC
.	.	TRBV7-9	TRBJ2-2	CASSLWPVGELFF	TGTGCCAGCAGCTTATGGCCCGTCGGGGAGCTGTTTTTT
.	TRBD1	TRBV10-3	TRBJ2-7	CAIRSGQGLSEQYF	TGTGCCATACGGTCTGGACAGGGGCTATCCGAGCAGTACTTC
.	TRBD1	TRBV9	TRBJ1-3	CASSAQPNRGRGNTIYF	TGTGCCAGCAGCGCGCAGCCAAACAGGGGAAGGGGAAACACCATATATTTT
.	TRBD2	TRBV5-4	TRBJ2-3	CASSRWGGFQGDTQYF	TGTGCCAGCAGCCGATGGGGAGGGTTTCAGGGAGATACGCAGTATTTT
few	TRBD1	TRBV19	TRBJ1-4	CASSRTGQDEKLFF	TGTGCCAGTAGCCGGACAGGGCAAGATGAAAAACTGTTTTTT
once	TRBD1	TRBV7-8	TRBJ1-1	CASSPGTENTEAFF	TGTGCCAGCAGCCCAGGGACAGAGAACACTGAAGCTTTCTTT
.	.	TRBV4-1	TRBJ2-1	CASRVGSGVSNEQFF	TGCGCCAGCAGAGTGGGTTCGGGGGTTTCGAATGAGCAGTTCTTC
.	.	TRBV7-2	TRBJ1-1	CASSSATEAFF	TGTGCCAGCAGCTCCGCCACTGAAGCTTTCTTT
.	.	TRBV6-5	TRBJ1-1	CASSYATGINTEAFF	TGTGCCAGCAGTTATGCCACCGGGATTAACACTGAAGCTTTCTTT
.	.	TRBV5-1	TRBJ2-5	CASSLGSPREETQYF	TGCGCCAGCAGCTTGGGCAGCCCCAGGGAGGAGACCCAGTACTTC
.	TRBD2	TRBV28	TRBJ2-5	CASSLEGVAGEQETQYF	TGTGCCAGCAGTTTAGAGGGGGTAGCGGGGGAACAAGAGACCCAGTACTTC
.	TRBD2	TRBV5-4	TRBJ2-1	CASSRGGTSRWFF	TGTGCCAGCAGCCGAGGGGGGACTAGCAGGTGGTTCTTC
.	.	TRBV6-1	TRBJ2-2	CASSESQGTGELFF	TGTGCCAGCAGTGAATCGCAGGGAACCGGGGAGCTGTTTTTT
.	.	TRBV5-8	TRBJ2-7	CASSFRDSLKRYEQYF	TGTGCCAGCAGCTTTAGGGACTCCCTAAAACGTTACGAGCAGTACTTC
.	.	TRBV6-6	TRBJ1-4	CASSYFGGTNEKLFF	TGTGCCAGCAGTTACTTTGGAGGTACCAATGAAAAACTGTTTTTT
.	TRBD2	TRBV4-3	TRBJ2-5	CASSQGVAGGQETQYF	TGCGCCAGCAGCCAAGGGGTAGCGGGAGGGCAAGAGACCCAGTACTTC
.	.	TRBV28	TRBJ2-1	CASSFVVSYNEQFF	TGTGCCAGCAGTTTCGTCGTCTCCTACAATGAGCAGTTCTTC
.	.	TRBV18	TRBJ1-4	CASSPLAGTGEKLFF	TGTGCCAGCTCCCCCTTGGCCGGAACGGGTGAAAAACTGTTTTTT
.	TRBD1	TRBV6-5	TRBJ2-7	CASSYLTGGTYEQYF	TGTGCCAGCAGTTACTTGACAGGGGGTACCTACGAGCAGTACTTC
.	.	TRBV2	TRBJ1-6	CASSASVLHF	TGTGCCAGCAGTGCTTCGGTCCTCCACTTT
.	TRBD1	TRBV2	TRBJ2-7	CASSTGDRGYEQYF	TGTGCCAGCAGCACGGGGGACAGGGGGTACGAGCAGTACTTC
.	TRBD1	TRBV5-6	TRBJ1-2	CASSQGATGYTF	TGTGCCAGCAGCCAGGGGGCTACGGGCTACACCTTC